This TCR beta chain was documented in a study of identifying expanded T cells in peripheral blood. General observations from the study: Technical replicates showed about 1.2 changed clones; approximately 2 weeks 15 to 20; four weeks 19. Variance in clone template counts between approximately 2-week samples significantly increased with total template count across all healthy donors.

No infections or other immune events were documented during collection. This CDR3 is 14 amino acids long. Germline-derived CDR1 and CDR2 are SEHNR and FQNEAQ (reference sequence). Trimming took 5 bases from V and 3 from J, leaving 12 bases between them. Clones were sequenced by immunoSEQ multiplex PCR, and TCRdb holds only the in-frame ones, with some missing. The table has 85,000 to 120,000 clones, 70% to 90% seen once; the top ten hold roughly 13%. With regard to this clone: Antigen: not known.

The TCR comes from a person between 18 and 75 years old in good health. This chain joins TRBV7-9 and TRBJ2-3; a weak D match, TRBD2 (7 bases). The sample comprised blood. DNA of the CDR3: TGTGCCAGCAGCCCCGCGGGGGCAACAGATACGCAGTATTTT. Protein: CASSPAGATDTQYF. The entire variable domain, with the rest obtained from reference TRBV7-9 and TRBJ2-3, is as follows: DTGVSQNPRHKITKRGQNVTFRCDPISEHNRLYWYRQTLGQGPEFLTYFQNEAQLEKSRLLSDRFSAERPKGSFSTLEIQRTEQGDSAMYLCASSPAGATDTQYFGPGTRLTVL.